This T cell receptor beta chain was sequenced for a study of T cells in Graves' hyperthyroidism and ophthalmopathy. Worth noting for this clonotype: This may be a read error: a much more frequent sequence differs by one nucleotide.

The CDR3 is 13 amino acids. The germline V gene encodes CDR1 SNHLY and CDR2 FYNNEI. The source material, RNA transcripts, was used to amplify TCR beta CDR3 regions. The HTBI primer set served for first-round RT-PCR of the TCR CDR3. TCRdb processed the multiplex PCR reads anew with MiXCR; each CDR3 protein has one entry. The table has about 640,000 distinct CDR3 sequences, around 21% seen once. Input material: blood. This clonotype originated in a man aged 30 to 45 with Graves' ophthalmopathy. J is TRBJ2-7 and V is TRBV2, with TRBD2 identical over 7 bases. Matching the DNA end better, TRBJ2-1 makes the J call doubtful. The CDR3 is CAIITGTTYEQFF. CDR3 coding DNA: TGTGCCATAATAACCGGGACTACCTACGAGCAGTTCTTC.